This T cell receptor (beta chain) is from a study of CD8 T cells in ankylosing spondylitis. This clonotype was counted many times. Its cognate antigen is unknown. Library preparation for TCR beta used quantitative 5'-RACE with molecular barcodes. TCRdb reprocessed the 5' RACE reads via MiXCR and lists one record per CDR3 protein. The data show about 100,000 distinct CDR3 sequences, with 8.8% seen just once and 5.1% held by the top ten. Notes on the study in general: Matched ankylosing spondylitis synovial fluid reportedly showed significant enrichment of disease-linked clones.

The sequence derives from a male donor with ankylosing spondylitis or in good health (not recorded which). The source material was blood, either unsorted or a sorted T cell fraction (not recorded which).

CDR3 DNA: TGCGCCAGCAGCCTTGGGGGGCAACAAGAGACCCAGTACTTC. Protein product: CASSLGGQQETQYF. The J gene is TRBJ2-5, the V gene TRBV4-1; either TRBD1 or TRBD2 may supply D (6 bases each). The germline gives CDR1 MGHRA, CDR2 YSYEKL. Trimming stripped 4 bases from V and 2 bases from J, with 11 bases between. The CDR3 contains 14 residues.